This entry features one T cell receptor beta chain sequence. Its antigen is not known. Memory CD4+ cells were the fraction left after CD45RA+ naive selection. The germline gives CDR1 SGHDN, CDR2 FVKESK. CDR3 size: 18 residues. V dropped 1 base and J dropped 6; count of bases not matched to a gene: 15. Method: immunoSEQ multiplex PCR; TCRdb's copy keeps in-frame clones and lacks some. The profile shows a few million clones, approximately 95% of them singletons. The data belong to a study of shared clonotypes between healthy human individuals. Study conclusions and caveats: Depth of sequencing was expected to influence donor clonotype sharing. Among the subsets, naive ones generally showed larger estimated richness than memory ones. The authors sampled blood alone, and tissue repertoires likely differ.

Material for sequencing was naive CD4+ T cells from PBMCs. As for subset: CD45RA+ positively selected. The chain is built from TRBV14 and TRBJ2-7, with 10 bases that match TRBD2. The TCR sequence derives from a young man in good health. Some clones in this sample may be carry-over from other donors' samples. CDR3 in DNA: TGTGCCAGCAGCCAAGTGGTTTCGGCTAGCGGGAGACCTGGCGAGCAGTACTTC. This translates into CASSQVVSASGRPGEQYF.